The 29 T cell receptor beta chains listed next were all sequenced from one sample in a study of regulatory T cells in long-lasting Graves disease. In building TCR beta libraries, iRepertoire HTBI primers were used together with Arm-PCR of CDR3 regions. TCRdb recomputed calls from the multiplex PCR reads with MiXCR, one row per CDR3 protein. The table records hundreds of thousands of distinct CDR3 sequences, around a fifth of them present only once. As to time point: persistent/refractory GD, antithyroid drugs over 5 years with positive TRAb. Extracted PBMC RNA gave rise to the TCR library. This specimen was peripheral blood mononuclear cells (PBMCs), taken when the disease was refractory, from a patient treated with antithyroid drugs. All receptors come from a female donor with Graves disease.

V is TRBV19 and J is TRBJ1-1; D ambiguous. Trimming cost V 7 bases and J 1 base, with 10 bases left between them. This CDR3 is 13 amino acids long. CDR1 is LNHDA and CDR2 is SQIVND in the germline V gene (reference sequence). The CDR3 sequence: CASTDMGNTEAFF. The CDR3 bases are TGTGCCAGTACCGACATGGGGAACACTGAAGCTTTCTTT.

This clonotype was counted between two and nine times. The chain links TRBV5-4 to TRBJ1-2; D is possibly TRBD1 (5 bases). Germline CDR1 reads SGHNT; CDR2 reads YYREEE (reference sequence). V lost 6 bases to trimming and J lost 2 bases, with 14 bases between them. The CDR3 is 14 amino acids. The CDR3 region has the DNA TGTGCCAGCAAAGGGGCAGCCGACAACTATGGCTACACCTTC. It yields the protein CASKGAADNYGYTF.

This clonotype was detected only once. The chain has TRBV24-1 and TRBJ2-3, with no clear D. The V end was cut by 0 bases, the J end by 0 bases, with 6 bases between. In germline, CDR1 is KGHDR, CDR2 SFDVKD. The CDR3 extends over 15 amino acids. The CDR3 sequence: CATSDLGDSTDTQYF. The CDR3 nucleotides read TGTGCCACCAGTGATTTGGGGGATAGCACAGATACGCAGTATTTT.

This clonotype was seen ten or more times. The chain carries TRBV4-1 and TRBJ1-1; unclear D gene. CDR1 MGHRA and CDR2 YSYEKL come from the germline V gene. This CDR3 spans 14 amino acids. V gave up 4 bases and J gave up 1 base, with 10 bases separating them. Here the CDR3 DNA reads TGCGCCAGCAGCCTCCCCTATGGGAACACTGAAGCTTTCTTT. Amino acid sequence: CASSLPYGNTEAFF.

In this sample, this clonotype turned up many times. The genes are TRBV6-1 and TRBJ1-1, with a weak D call TRBD1 (5 bases). Trimming stripped 9 bases from V and 4 bases from J, with 9 bases between. Germline-derived CDR1 and CDR2 are MNHNS and SASEGT. There are 11 residues in the CDR3. The chain's CDR3 is CASGAGTEAFF. CDR3 sequence (DNA): TGTGCCAGTGGGGCGGGCACTGAAGCTTTCTTT.

The V gene is TRBV7-2, the J gene TRBJ1-2, with D tentatively TRBD1 (6 bases). Trimming took 5 bases from V and 8 from J, leaving 12 bases between them. Germline V gives CDR1 SGHTA, CDR2 FQGNSA. The CDR3 length is 12 residues. In DNA, the CDR3 is TGTGCCAGCAGCAAACAGGGTGAAGGCTACACCTTC. This translates into CASSKQGEGYTF.

This clonotype was recorded at least ten times. The chain combines TRBV12-3 or TRBV12-4 with TRBJ2-5; D is perhaps TRBD2 (5 bases). Trimming stripped 5 bases from V and 5 bases from J, with 12 bases between. The CDR3 extends over 13 amino acids. CDR3: CASSSGQRETQYF. The CDR3, as DNA: TGTGCCAGCAGTAGCGGTCAAAGGGAGACCCAGTACTTC.

This clonotype was detected many times. The rearrangement uses TRBV6-2 or TRBV6-3 and TRBJ1-5; D is perhaps TRBD1 (6 bases). Germline-derived CDR1 and CDR2 are MNHEY and SVGEGT. The length of the CDR3 is 15 residues. Trimming took off 6 bases at V and 2 bases at J, with 14 bases between the two ends. The chain's CDR3 is CASRLEAGGNQPQHF. The CDR3 nucleotides read TGTGCCAGCAGACTGGAGGCAGGGGGCAATCAGCCCCAGCATTTT.

Ten or more counts support this clonotype. V is TRBV6-1 and J is TRBJ1-2, with D tentatively TRBD1 (5 bases). The CDR3 totals 13 residues. V was cut by 8 bases and J by 4 bases, with 14 bases left in between. Per the germline V gene, CDR1 is MNHNS and CDR2 is SASEGT. This chain's CDR3 is CASGAGTAYGYTF. The CDR3 region has the DNA TGTGCCAGCGGGGCCGGGACGGCCTATGGCTACACCTTC.

In its sample, this clonotype was seen many times. This rearrangement joins TRBV20-1 to TRBJ1-5; 7 bases map to TRBD1. V lost 5 bases and J lost 6; bases outside the gene matches: 4. The length of the CDR3 is 12 residues. The germline CDR1 and CDR2 sequences are DFQATT and SNEGSKA (reference sequence). CDR3 DNA: TGCAGTGCTTACAGGGGCCCTCAGCCCCAGCATTTT. It is translated as CSAYRGPQPQHF.

V usage is TRBV24-1 and J usage is TRBJ2-3, with 7 nucleotides matching TRBD1. The CDR3 loop spans 15 amino acids. Germline-derived CDR1 and CDR2 are KGHDR and SFDVKD. The junction had 6 bases not matched to a gene; V was cut back by 7 bases and J by 0 bases. In nucleotides, the CDR3 is TGTGCCACCAGCCGTCAGGGGGATAGCACAGATACGCAGTATTTT. Its translation is CATSRQGDSTDTQYF.

This clonotype was picked up a small number of times. The chain recombines TRBV6-5 with TRBJ1-5, with D unresolved. The CDR3 loop spans 11 amino acids. V lost 2 bases and J lost 11, with 7 bases in between. CDR1 is MNHEY and CDR2 is SVGAGI in the germline V gene. This chain's CDR3 is CASSYESSQHF. The CDR3 DNA sequence: TGTGCCAGCAGTTACGAAAGTTCCCAGCATTTT.

This clonotype was seen a few times. The V call is TRBV12-3 or TRBV12-4, the J call TRBJ2-7; D gene unclear. CDR3 length: 14 residues. With 3 bases removed from V and 2 bases from J, the gap between germline ends came to 11 bases. Here the CDR3 reads CASSFSDGPYEQYF. Written as DNA, the CDR3 is TGTGCCAGCAGTTTTTCGGACGGACCCTACGAGCAGTACTTC.

This clonotype was observed at least ten times. The chain employs TRBV6-1 and TRBJ1-6; D is possibly TRBD1 (5 bases). The CDR3 loop spans 15 amino acids. The V end was cut by 6 bases, the J end by 6 bases, with 15 bases between. The germline CDR1 and CDR2 sequences are MNHNS and SASEGT. The CDR3 coding sequence is TGTGCCAGCAGGAAAAAGACAGCCGGTAATTCACCCCTCCACTTT. Translated: CASRKKTAGNSPLHF.

The V and J genes are TRBV27 and TRBJ1-1; a possible D gene is TRBD1 (5 bases). The length of the CDR3 is 13 residues. Germline lookup yields CDR1 MNHEY and CDR2 SMNVEV (reference sequence). V was pared by 2 bases and J by 6 bases, with 10 bases between. DNA of the CDR3: TGTGCCAGCAGTTTAGAGGGACGGGCTGAAGCTTTCTTT. Encoded protein: CASSLEGRAEAFF.

The V and J genes are TRBV6-1 and TRBJ2-2, with 7 bases aligning to TRBD1. In germline, CDR1 is MNHNS, CDR2 SASEGT. The CDR3 totals 15 residues. The V gene end was trimmed by 6 bases and the J gene end by 5 bases; junction bases not matched to a gene: 9. CDR3 region: CASSRQGSATGELFF. The CDR3 coding sequence is TGTGCCAGCAGCCGACAGGGCTCGGCTACCGGGGAGCTGTTTTTT.

This clonotype was detected a few times. V and J are TRBV7-6 and TRBJ1-5, with D possibly being TRBD1 (5 bases). The CDR3 extends over 16 amino acids. The V gene's germline CDR1 is SGHVS and CDR2 FNYEAQ. With 5 bases removed from V and 7 bases from J, the gap between germline ends came to 21 bases. As DNA, the CDR3 is TGTGCCAGCAGCCCAGCCCTGGGGGGAACGGAACAGCCCCAGCATTTT. This translates into CASSPALGGTEQPQHF.

The chain couples TRBV19 to TRBJ1-2; D unresolved. With 8 bases removed from V and 4 bases from J, the gap between germline ends came to 17 bases. Germline-derived CDR1 and CDR2 are LNHDA and SQIVND (reference sequence). The CDR3 has 14 amino acids. CDR3 sequence: CASGRSQTVYGYTF. The CDR3 DNA follows: TGTGCCAGTGGTAGAAGCCAGACGGTCTATGGCTACACCTTC.

This clonotype showed up many times. CDR3 in amino acids: CASSPDRGLEQYF. CDR3 nucleotide sequence: TGCGCCAGCAGCCCGGACAGGGGGCTTGAGCAGTACTTC. The J gene is TRBJ2-7, the V gene TRBV10-1, with 11 bases matching TRBD1. Unmatched junction bases numbered 5, after V lost 6 bases and J lost 7 bases. The CDR3 contains 13 residues. Germline V gene data show CDR1 as WNHNN and CDR2 as SYGVQD (reference sequence).

This clonotype was seen at least ten times. The rearrangement uses TRBV24-1 and TRBJ1-1; D unclear. The CDR3 has 13 residues. The V end lost 7 bases, the J end lost 2 bases, and 10 bases lay between the germline ends. Germline CDR1 KGHDR, CDR2 SFDVKD. CDR3 sequence reads: CATRRTANTEAFF. CDR3 DNA: TGTGCCACCAGGCGGACGGCCAACACTGAAGCTTTCTTT.

This clonotype was recorded at least ten times. The V call is TRBV7-3, the J call TRBJ1-1, with D perhaps matching TRBD1 (5 bases). This CDR3 has 14 residues. Germline lookup yields CDR1 SGHTA and CDR2 FQGTGA. Trimming cost V 4 bases and J 5 bases, with 14 bases left between them. The DNA of the CDR3 is TGTGCCAGCAGCTCGCAGGGAGTGTGGACTGAAGCTTTCTTT. Encoded protein: CASSSQGVWTEAFF.

This chain links TRBV4-1 with TRBJ1-4; D is uncertain. Germline lookup yields CDR1 MGHRA and CDR2 YSYEKL. The CDR3 has 16 residues. V was pared by 4 bases and J by 8 bases, with 20 bases between. The CDR3 DNA reads TGCGCCAGCAGCCCTTCCCCCCCGCCTGCGGTCGAAAAACTGTTTTTT. It specifies CASSPSPPPAVEKLFF.

This clonotype appeared a few times. The germline gene is not matched at one end of the junction; a read error may be the cause. This chain connects TRBV7-3 to TRBJ1-5, with D uncertain. CDR1 and CDR2 (germline): SGHTA, FQGTGA. The CDR3 is made up of 13 amino acids. This chain's CDR3 is CAGSSTLNQPQHF. The CDR3 DNA reads as TGTGCCGGCAGTTCGACCCTAAATCAGCCCCAGCATTTT.

This clonotype was observed a few times. The CDR3 DNA reads TGTGCCAGCAGCTTCCGGGGCGACTACGAGCAGTACTTC. It translates to CASSFRGDYEQYF. The genes are TRBV11-2 and TRBJ2-7; D is perhaps TRBD1 or TRBD2 (5 bases each). Trimming left V 3 bases short and J 3 bases short, with 9 bases between. Germline assignment: CDR1 SGHAT and CDR2 FQNNGV. The CDR3 runs 13 residues.

This clonotype was seen ten or more times. This rearrangement joins TRBV3-1 to TRBJ1-2, with TRBD1 as a possible D gene (6 bases). The CDR3 has 15 residues. The V gene's germline CDR1 is LGHDT and CDR2 YNNKEL (reference sequence). The V end lost 4 bases, the J end lost 5 bases, and 17 bases lay between the germline ends. The CDR3 protein is CASSRTGGAGYGYTF. The CDR3 DNA follows: TGTGCCAGCAGCCGTACGGGGGGGGCGGGGTATGGCTACACCTTC.

On this clonotype itself: This may be a read error, as it is one base from a much larger clone. No conserved phenylalanine or tryptophan ends this CDR3, so it is likely a read error. The chain carries TRBV27 and TRBJ2-7, with 7 bases matching TRBD1. The CDR3 covers 15 residues. With V trimmed by 5 bases and J by 1 base, 8 bases remained unmatched. Germline CDR1 MNHEY, CDR2 SMNVEV (reference sequence). CDR3 sequence reads: CASSQYSTGSYEQYL. The DNA for the CDR3 is TGTGCCAGCAGTCAATATTCGACAGGGTCCTACGAGCAGTACCTC.

This clonotype was counted only a few times. The chain is built from TRBV20-1 and TRBJ1-6; D gene ambiguous. CDR1 is DFQATT, CDR2 SNEGSKA, per germline (reference sequence). V lost 1 base to trimming and J lost 8 bases, with 9 bases between them. This CDR3 region has 13 residues. In DNA form, the CDR3 reads TGCAGTGCTAGAGCAACGGCCGATTCACCCCTCCACTTT. Its protein is CSARATADSPLHF.

This clonotype was seen many times. The rearrangement uses TRBV28 and TRBJ2-5; the D gene is possibly TRBD1 (7 bases). Trimming took 2 bases from V and 3 from J, leaving 10 bases between them. The CDR3 consists of 14 residues. Germline V gene sequence: CDR1 MDHEN, CDR2 SYDVKM. CDR3 sequence (DNA): TGTGCCAGCAGTTTACCCAGGGGGGAAGAGACCCAGTACTTC. Translated: CASSLPRGEETQYF.

This clonotype was counted many times. The rearrangement joins TRBV12-3 or TRBV12-4 to TRBJ2-5; TRBD1 is a possible D gene (5 bases). Trimming cost V 4 bases and J 2 bases, with 8 bases left between them. The CDR3 runs 13 residues. The CDR3 DNA reads TGTGCCAGCAGTTCTAACAGGCAAGAGACCCAGTACTTC. Translation: CASSSNRQETQYF.